These 3 T cell receptor beta chains were sequenced from one sample in a study of low-dose radiotherapy and immunotherapy resistance in tumors. Time point noted: before trial treatment. Both TCRalpha and TCRbeta chains were reverse transcribed with V-gene-specific primers. Amplification of TCRs used a constant-region primer and V-primer adapter for about 18 PCR cycles. TCRdb passed the reads through MiXCR, listing each CDR3 protein once. The sample contains some 39,000 distinct CDR3 sequences, about 28% of which appear only once. The starting material was PBMCs, obtained before treatment. The source of these receptors is a male donor with gallbladder cancer.

V and J are TRBV12-3 or TRBV12-4 and TRBJ1-4; no clear D. The CDR3 totals 14 residues. The V and J ends lost 7 bases and 3 bases respectively, with 12 bases between them. Written as DNA, the CDR3 is TGTGCCAGCAAGGGTAGTATAGCTAATGAAAAACTGTTTTTT. Translated, it gives CASKGSIANEKLFF.

This chain links TRBV6-1 with TRBJ1-5, with no clear D. CDR3 size: 10 residues. Trimming left V 7 bases short and J 7 bases short, with 5 bases between. Germline CDR1 and CDR2: MNHNS and SASEGT. The CDR3: CASKGQPQHF. The CDR3 region has the DNA TGTGCCAGCAAGGGCCAGCCCCAGCATTTT.

The chain recombines TRBV27 with TRBJ1-1; no definite D call. The CDR3 covers 13 residues. Trimming cost V 2 bases and J 2 bases, with 6 bases left between them. From germline, CDR1 is MNHEY and CDR2 SMNVEV (reference sequence). DNA for the CDR3: TGTGCCAGCAGTTTAATAGCTAACACTGAAGCTTTCTTT. Translated: CASSLIANTEAFF.